This T cell receptor beta chain originates from a study of T cell responses to AZD1222 COVID-19 vaccine. Regarding the study as a whole: With two AZD1222 doses given, Spike-specific TCR breadth and depth both rose. Researchers took repertoire samples only after the peak T cell response had come.

A word on this clone: Its antigen is undetermined.

The CDR3 extends over 14 amino acids. Germline values: CDR1 LGHDT, CDR2 YNNKEL (reference sequence). The trim removed 4 bases at V and 5 bases at J, leaving 5 bases unmatched. Repertoires were generated with immunoSEQ multiplex PCR, while TCRdb's copy carries only in-frame clones and drops some. The table includes more than 100,000 clones, roughly 90% detected once. This material consisted of peripheral blood, taken on day 0 of AZD1222 vaccination. The TCR sequence derives from an adult in good health. The rearrangement joins TRBV3-1 (or the pseudogene TRBV3-2) to TRBJ1-1, with TRBD1 identical over 9 bases. This CDR3 is CASSLGQGGTEAFF. The DNA for the CDR3 is TGTGCCAGCAGCCTGGGACAGGGTGGGACTGAAGCTTTCTTT.